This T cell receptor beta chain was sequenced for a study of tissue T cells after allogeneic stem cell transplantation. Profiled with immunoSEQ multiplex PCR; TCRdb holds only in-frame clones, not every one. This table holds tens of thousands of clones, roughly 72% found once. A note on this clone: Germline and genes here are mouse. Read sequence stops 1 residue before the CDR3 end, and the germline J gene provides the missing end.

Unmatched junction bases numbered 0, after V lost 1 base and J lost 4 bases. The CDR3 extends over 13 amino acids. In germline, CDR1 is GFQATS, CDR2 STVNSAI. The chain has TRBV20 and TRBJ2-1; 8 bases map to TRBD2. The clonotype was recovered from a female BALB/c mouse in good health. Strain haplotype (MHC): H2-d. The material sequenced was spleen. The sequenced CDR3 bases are TGTGGTGCTAGGGGACTGGGGTATGCTGAGCAGTTC. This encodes CGARGLGYAEQF. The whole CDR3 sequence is CGARGLGYAEQFF.